The rows below give T cell receptor beta chains drawn from one sample of a study of T cells after yellow fever vaccination. MiXCR, applied by TCRdb to the 5' RACE reads, yields one record per CDR3 protein. This sample carries some 100,000 distinct CDR3 sequences, roughly 10% of them seen once, and the ten largest clones take around 16%. The sample consisted of CD8+ T cells not binding an NS4B(214-222) dextramer, sorted from PBMCs, taken more than 14 days after the first yellow fever vaccination. The receptors originated from a man between 18 and 35 years old who received the YFV17D yellow fever vaccine. Each CDR3 is given without its conserved first and last residue. Not every row has a clone size; where given, it reads once, few, many or a size class.

>TRBJ2-5|few|TRBV24-1
ATSVGTVIGETQY
>TRBJ2-1|.|TRBV5-4
ASSFNWNEQF
>TRBJ2-1|.|TRBV5-5
ASSPGAGARLNEQF
>TRBJ1-5|.|TRBV5-1
ASSEGQGANQPQH
>TRBJ1-2|few|TRBV12-3/TRBV12-4
ASSLLLGGDRIDGYT
>TRBJ2-2|many|TRBV6-1
ASSELAGGPGELF
>TRBJ2-2|many|TRBV6-2/TRBV6-3
ASSPFEPSGGNTGELF
>TRBJ1-2|many|TRBV5-6
ASSLPGQLTYGYT
>TRBJ1-5|few|TRBV20-1
SVGGRRGYQPQH
>TRBJ2-7|.|TRBV6-5
ASSYFGHTYEQY
>TRBJ1-4|few|TRBV27
ASGSGGRGEKLF
>TRBJ2-1|few|TRBV9
ASSISGGQVPYNEQF
>TRBJ2-2|many|TRBV5-1
ASSLSGGKDTGELF
>TRBJ1-1|many|TRBV29-1
SVSRMNTEAF
>TRBJ2-5|few|TRBV7-9
ASSSYQGRLGETQY
>TRBJ2-1|many|TRBV15
ATSRTSGGEQF
>TRBJ2-5|.|TRBV7-6
ASSLGTRETQY
>TRBJ2-3|many|TRBV6-5
ASSYSSGDTQY
>TRBJ2-1|.|TRBV12-3/TRBV12-4
ASRPYGARNEQF
>TRBJ2-3|.|TRBV11-2
ASSPSVLQGQAATDTQY
>TRBJ1-1|few|TRBV4-1
ATRGGGSEAF
>TRBJ2-7|.|TRBV7-9
ASSLTEIYEQY
>TRBJ2-3|few|TRBV6-1
ASYVIAGETDTQY
>TRBJ2-2|.|TRBV5-1
ASSSNRFANTGELF
>TRBJ2-6|many|TRBV29-1
SVASRVLSGANVLT
>TRBJ2-6|few|TRBV12-3/TRBV12-4
ASTWGPGVPGANVLT
>TRBJ1-5|few|TRBV10-3
AISGGRGSNQPQH
>TRBJ1-1|few|TRBV3-1
ASNVGGATEAF
>TRBJ2-7|.|TRBV29-1
SVGRTGFYEQY
>TRBJ2-1|few|TRBV5-5
ASSLLEGSGSYNEQF
>TRBJ1-3|many|TRBV7-2
ASSLTGAGKGHTIY
>TRBJ2-3|.|TRBV2
ASSEAAGGTGTDTQY
>TRBJ2-3|.|TRBV5-1
ASSPGRGSQDTQY
>TRBJ2-2|.|TRBV27
ASRQGTGELF
>TRBJ2-4|.|TRBV6-5
ASSYSFGPRNIQY
>TRBJ1-2|.|TRBV2
ASRPTLAPEHH
>TRBJ1-2|.|TRBV12-3/TRBV12-4
ASSSYTGVVNGYT
>TRBJ2-6|.|TRBV20-1
SAPFGRPFSGANVLT
>TRBJ1-1|many|TRBV6-2/TRBV6-3
ASSKLKTGFPEAF
>TRBJ1-5|few|TRBV20-1
SATPEDRVNQPQH
>TRBJ1-1|few|TRBV20-1
SARDLSWGGEAF
>TRBJ2-3|few|TRBV6-2/TRBV6-3
ASSYSFVAGTSTDTQY
>TRBJ2-3|few|TRBV6-1
ASRETSGAPDTQY
>TRBJ2-5|.|TRBV5-1
ASSQTSGGLYQETQY
>TRBJ1-1|few|TRBV4-1
ASSQERASTTEAF
>TRBJ1-6|.|TRBV4-1
ASSHPGQGGSPLH
>TRBJ2-7|.|TRBV7-2
ASSGRWRSPSYEQY
>TRBJ2-1|.|TRBV7-2
ASRLGGFEYNEQF
>TRBJ1-5|few|TRBV4-1
ASSQAGGTGRNQPQH
>TRBJ2-1|.|TRBV28
ATRGTGNEQF
>TRBJ2-5|.|TRBV7-9
ASSFGRETQY
>TRBJ2-2|once|TRBV2
ASSSDRHTGELF
>TRBJ2-3|.|TRBV13
ASSFRLAEIPFSDTQY
>TRBJ2-1|few|TRBV5-1
ASSLGASGGYEQF